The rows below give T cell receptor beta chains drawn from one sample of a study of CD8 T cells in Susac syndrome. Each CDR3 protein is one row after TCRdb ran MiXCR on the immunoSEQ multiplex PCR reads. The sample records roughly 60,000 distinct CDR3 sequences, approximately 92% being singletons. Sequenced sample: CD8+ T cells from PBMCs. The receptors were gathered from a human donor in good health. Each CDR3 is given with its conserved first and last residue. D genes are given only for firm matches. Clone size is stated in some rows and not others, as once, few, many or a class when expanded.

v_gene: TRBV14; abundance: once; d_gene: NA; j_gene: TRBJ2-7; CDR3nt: TGTGCCAGCAGCCAACTGGGGTTCTACGAGCAGTACTTC; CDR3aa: CASSQLGFYEQYF
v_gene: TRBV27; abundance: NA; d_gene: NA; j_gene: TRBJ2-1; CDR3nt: TGTGCCAGCAGTTTAGTGGCCCAGGGTTTCTCCTACAATGAGCAGTTCTTC; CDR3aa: CASSLVAQGFSYNEQFF
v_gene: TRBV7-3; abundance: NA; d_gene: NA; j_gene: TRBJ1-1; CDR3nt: TGTGCCAGCAGCTTTGGAGGGCTAGCTGAAGCTTTCTTT; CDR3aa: CASSFGGLAEAFF
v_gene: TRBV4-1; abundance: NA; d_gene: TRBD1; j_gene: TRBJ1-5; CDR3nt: TGCGCCAGCAGCCAAGTATGGGACAGCCTCAATCAGCCCCAGCATTTT; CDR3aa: CASSQVWDSLNQPQHF
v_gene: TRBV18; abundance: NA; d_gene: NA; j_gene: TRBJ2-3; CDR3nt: TGTGCCAGCTCACCACCGATTGATGTAATTACGCAGTATTTT; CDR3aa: CASSPPIDVITQYF
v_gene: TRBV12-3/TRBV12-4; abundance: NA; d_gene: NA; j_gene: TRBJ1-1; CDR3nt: TGTGCCAGCAGGGACAGCATGAACACTGAAGCTTTCTTT; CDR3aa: CASRDSMNTEAFF
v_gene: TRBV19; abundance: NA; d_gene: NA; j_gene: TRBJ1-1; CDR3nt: TGTGCCAGTAGTATGACAGTAAACACTGAAGCTTTCTTT; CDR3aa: CASSMTVNTEAFF
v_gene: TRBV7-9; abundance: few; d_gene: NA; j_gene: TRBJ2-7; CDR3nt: TGTGCCAGCAGTTGGGGCTATGAGCAGTACTTC; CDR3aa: CASSWGYEQYF
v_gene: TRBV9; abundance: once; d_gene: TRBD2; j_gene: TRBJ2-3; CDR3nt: TGTGCCAGCAGCGTAGGGGTTAGCGGGGGCCCAGATACGCAGTATTTT; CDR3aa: CASSVGVSGGPDTQYF
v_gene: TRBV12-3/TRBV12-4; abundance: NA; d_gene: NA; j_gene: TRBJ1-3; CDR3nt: TGTGCCAGCAGGGATGGATCCTTCTCTGGAAACACCATATATTTT; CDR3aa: CASRDGSFSGNTIYF
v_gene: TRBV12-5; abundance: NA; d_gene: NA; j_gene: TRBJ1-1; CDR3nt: TGTGCTAGTGGTTTGGGATGGGGTGAAGCTTTCTTT; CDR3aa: CASGLGWGEAFF
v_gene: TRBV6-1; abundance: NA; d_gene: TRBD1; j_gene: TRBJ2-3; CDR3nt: TGTGCCAGCAGTCCCTCAACAGGGGATCGTGGCACAGATACGCAGTATTTT; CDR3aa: CASSPSTGDRGTDTQYF
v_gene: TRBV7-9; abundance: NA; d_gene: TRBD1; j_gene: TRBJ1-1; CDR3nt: TGTGCCAGCAGCCCTAGGGGGGGGACAGGGGGTAAGTGGGCTGAAGCTTTCTTT; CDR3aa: CASSPRGGTGGKWAEAFF
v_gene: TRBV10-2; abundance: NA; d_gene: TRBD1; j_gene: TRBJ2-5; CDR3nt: TGCGCCAGCAGTGAGAACAGGGGGCTGAAGGTGACCCAGTACTTC; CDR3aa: CASSENRGLKVTQYF
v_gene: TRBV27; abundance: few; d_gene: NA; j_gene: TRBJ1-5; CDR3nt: TGTGCCAGCAGCCCCAGGGCCGTAAGCAATCAGCCCCAGCATTTT; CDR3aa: CASSPRAVSNQPQHF
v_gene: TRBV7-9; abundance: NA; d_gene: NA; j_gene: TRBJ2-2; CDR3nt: TGTGCCAGTAAGACAGGAATCACCGGGGAGCTGTTTTTT; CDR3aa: CASKTGITGELFF
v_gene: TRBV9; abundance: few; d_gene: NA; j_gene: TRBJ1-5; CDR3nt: TGTGCCAGCAGCGTCGCGGCAGGCAATCAGCCCCAGCATTTT; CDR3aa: CASSVAAGNQPQHF
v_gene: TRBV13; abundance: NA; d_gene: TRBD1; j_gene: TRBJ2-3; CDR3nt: TGTGCCAGCAGCCCCCAGGACAGGGGGCGAAAAGACACGCAGTATTTT; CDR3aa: CASSPQDRGRKDTQYF
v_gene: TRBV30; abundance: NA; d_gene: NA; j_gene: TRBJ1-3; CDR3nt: TGTGCCTGGAGATTGGGAAACACCATATATTTT; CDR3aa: CAWRLGNTIYF
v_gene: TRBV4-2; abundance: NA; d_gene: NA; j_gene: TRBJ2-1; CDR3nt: TGTGCCAGCAGCGAGAGCGGCAATGAGCAGTTCTTC; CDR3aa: CASSESGNEQFF
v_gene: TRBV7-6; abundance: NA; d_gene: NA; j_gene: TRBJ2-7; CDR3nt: TGTGCCAGCAGCTTAGCGGCCCCGGGCCCTGGACTCTACGAGCAGTACTTC; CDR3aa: CASSLAAPGPGLYEQYF
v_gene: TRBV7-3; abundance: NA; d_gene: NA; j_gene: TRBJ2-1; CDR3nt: TGTGCCAGCAGCGCCCACAGGGAAAACAATGAGCAGTTCTTC; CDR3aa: CASSAHRENNEQFF
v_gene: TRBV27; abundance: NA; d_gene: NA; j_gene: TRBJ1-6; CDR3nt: TGTGCCAGCAGTCCCGTTAATTCACCCCTCCACTTT; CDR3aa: CASSPVNSPLHF
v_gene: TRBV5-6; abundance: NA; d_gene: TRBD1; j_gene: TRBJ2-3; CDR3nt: TGTGCCAGCAGCTGGGGGACAGCCCGGGACCCCCGTCGTGCAGATACGCAGTATTTT; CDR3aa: CASSWGTARDPRRADTQYF
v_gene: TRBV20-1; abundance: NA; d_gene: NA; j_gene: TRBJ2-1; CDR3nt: TGCAGTGCTAGAGGGGCTCCGGGGAGATCCTACAATGAGCAGTTCTTC; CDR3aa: CSARGAPGRSYNEQFF
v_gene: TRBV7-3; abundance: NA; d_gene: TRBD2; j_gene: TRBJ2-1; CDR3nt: TGTGCCAGCAGCTTAAGACCTCTAGCGGGGTACAATGAGCAGTTCTTC; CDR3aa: CASSLRPLAGYNEQFF
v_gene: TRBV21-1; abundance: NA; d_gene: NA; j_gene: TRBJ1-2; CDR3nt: TGTGCCAGCGATTCGAATGCGAAAAACTATGGCTACACCTTC; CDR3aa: CASDSNAKNYGYTF
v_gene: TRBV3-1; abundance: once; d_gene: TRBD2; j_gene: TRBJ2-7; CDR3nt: TGTGCCAGCAGCCAAGGGGCTAGCGGGGGGTTGAGCTCCTACGAGCAGTACTTC; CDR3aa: CASSQGASGGLSSYEQYF
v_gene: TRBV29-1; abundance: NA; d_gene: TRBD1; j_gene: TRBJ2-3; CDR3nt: TGCAGCGCCGAGCCAGGGACAGGGGCTGTGGATACGCAGTATTTT; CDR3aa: CSAEPGTGAVDTQYF
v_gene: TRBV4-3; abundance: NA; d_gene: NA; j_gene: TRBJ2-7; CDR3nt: TGCGCCAGCAGCCAAGATGGGCAGGGCGAAAGATACTACGAGCAGTACTTC; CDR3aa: CASSQDGQGERYYEQYF
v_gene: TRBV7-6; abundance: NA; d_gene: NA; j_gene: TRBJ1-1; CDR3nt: TGTGCCAGCAGCTTAGGGGCGTTTGGCGCTGAAGCTTTCTTT; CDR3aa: CASSLGAFGAEAFF
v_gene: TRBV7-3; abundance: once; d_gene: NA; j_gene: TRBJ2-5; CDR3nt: TGTGCCAGCAGCTTAACTGGGGCAGAACAAGAGACCCAGTACTTC; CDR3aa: CASSLTGAEQETQYF
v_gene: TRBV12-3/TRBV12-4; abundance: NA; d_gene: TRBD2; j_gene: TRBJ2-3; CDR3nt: TGTGCCAGCAGTTTACTCCGCGGGGGGGCCCCAGATACGCAGTATTTT; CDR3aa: CASSLLRGGAPDTQYF
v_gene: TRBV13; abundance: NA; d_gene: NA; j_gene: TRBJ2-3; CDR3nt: TGTGCCAGCAGCTTACCGCATGAGGTTACGCAGTATTTT; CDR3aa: CASSLPHEVTQYF
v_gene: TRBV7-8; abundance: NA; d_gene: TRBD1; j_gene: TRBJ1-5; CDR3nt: TGTGCCAGCAGCTTAGGACCGGGACAGGGCCACAATCAGCCCCAGCATTTT; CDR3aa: CASSLGPGQGHNQPQHF
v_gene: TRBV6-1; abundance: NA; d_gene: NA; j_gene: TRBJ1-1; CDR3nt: TGTGCCAGCAGTCCCGATTACAATGCCAGGGGCGGCGGGAGCACTGAAGCTTTCTTT; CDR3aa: CASSPDYNARGGGSTEAFF
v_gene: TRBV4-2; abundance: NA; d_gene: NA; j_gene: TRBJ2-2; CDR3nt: TGTGCCAGCAGCCAAGTGGAGGGGGTCACCGGGGAGCTGTTTTTT; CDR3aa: CASSQVEGVTGELFF
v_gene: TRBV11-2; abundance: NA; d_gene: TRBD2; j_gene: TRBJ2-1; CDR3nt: TGTGCCAGCAGCTTAGCCCCGACTAGCGGGAAATACAATGAGCAGTTCTTC; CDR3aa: CASSLAPTSGKYNEQFF
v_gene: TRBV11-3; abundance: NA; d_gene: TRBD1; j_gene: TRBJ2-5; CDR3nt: TGTGCCAGCAGCGGACCCCATCGGCGGGGGACAGGGGCGACCCAGTACTTC; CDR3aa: CASSGPHRRGTGATQYF
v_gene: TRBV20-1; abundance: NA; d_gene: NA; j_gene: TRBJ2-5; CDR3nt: TGCAGTGCTAGCCCTGGGGAGACCCAGTACTTC; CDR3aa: CSASPGETQYF
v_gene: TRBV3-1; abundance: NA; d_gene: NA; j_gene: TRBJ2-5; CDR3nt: TGTGCCAGCAGCCACCTCGGACAGTCCTCACAAGAGACCCAGTACTTC; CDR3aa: CASSHLGQSSQETQYF
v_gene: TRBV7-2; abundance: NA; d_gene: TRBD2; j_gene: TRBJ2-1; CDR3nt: TGTGCCAGCAGCTTAGGACTAGCGGGGAGCCACTCCTACAATGAGCAGTTCTTC; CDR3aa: CASSLGLAGSHSYNEQFF
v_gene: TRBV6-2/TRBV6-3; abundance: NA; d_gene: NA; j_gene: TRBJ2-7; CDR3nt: TGTGCCAGCAGTTACTACGGGACGTACGAGCAGTACTTC; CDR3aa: CASSYYGTYEQYF
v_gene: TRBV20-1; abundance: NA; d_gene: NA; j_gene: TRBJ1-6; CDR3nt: TGCAGTGCAGCGGAACAGTCCCTCCACTTT; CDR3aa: CSAAEQSLHF
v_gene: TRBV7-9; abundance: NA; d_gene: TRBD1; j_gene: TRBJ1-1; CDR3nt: TGTGCCAGCAGCCCCGGACAGGGAGGCACTGAAGCTTTCTTT; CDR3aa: CASSPGQGGTEAFF
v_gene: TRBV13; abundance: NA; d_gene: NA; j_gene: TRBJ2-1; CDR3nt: TGTGCCAGCAGCTTTGGTTACAATGAGCAGTTCTTC; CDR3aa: CASSFGYNEQFF
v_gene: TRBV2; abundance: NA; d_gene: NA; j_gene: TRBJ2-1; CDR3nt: TGTGCCAGCAGTGAAGCGCTTCAGGGGTGGGGAAGCTCCTACAATGAGCAGTTCTTC; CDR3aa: CASSEALQGWGSSYNEQFF
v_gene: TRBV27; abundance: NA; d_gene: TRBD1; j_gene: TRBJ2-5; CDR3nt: TGTGCCAGCAGTTTATCGGGACAGGGGGCCCAAGAGACCCAGTACTTC; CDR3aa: CASSLSGQGAQETQYF
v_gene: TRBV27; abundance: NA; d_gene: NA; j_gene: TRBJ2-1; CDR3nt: TGTGCCAGCAGTCCAAGGTGGGGGGTCGTCTACAATGAGCAGTTCTTC; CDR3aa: CASSPRWGVVYNEQFF
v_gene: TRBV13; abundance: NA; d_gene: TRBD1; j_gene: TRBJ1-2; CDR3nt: TGTGCCAGCAGCCTATTACGGGACAGGGGGCTCGTAGGCTACACCTTC; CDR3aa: CASSLLRDRGLVGYTF